This T cell receptor beta chain was recovered during a study of cytomegalovirus exposure and HLA in healthy donors. The CDR3 has 14 residues. Trimming took 0 bases from V and 2 from J, leaving 8 bases between them. Germline CDR1 GTSNPN, CDR2 SVGIG (reference sequence). Study-wide results and limits: Earlier analysis yielded a pattern in which most TCR beta V segments were productive about 90% or about 30% of the time. It was reported in a later analysis that an Asian-associated ancestry cluster showed fewer N-insertions than the 666-donor mean.

About this clone: Its antigen remains unidentified.

With 60 Vbeta and 13 Jbeta primers, the PCR was carried out. Original methodology: Later reanalysis found around 84 million unique TCR beta chains, around 11 million of them shared. Sequencing was performed with immunoSEQ multiplex PCR; in TCRdb, only in-frame clones are kept and a portion is missing. V, J and clone size reflect that table, while D and trimming were determined from the DNA. The table has about 180,000 clones, about 80% seen once. The chain is built from TRBV30 and TRBJ1-5; D is possibly TRBD1 (6 bases). The clonotype originates from a woman aged 25 to 39 in good health and CMV-seropositive. Sequenced input: PBMCs. The CDR3 loop reads CAWSVGQRNQPQHF. The CDR3 nucleotides read TGTGCCTGGAGTGTAGGACAGCGCAATCAGCCCCAGCATTTT.